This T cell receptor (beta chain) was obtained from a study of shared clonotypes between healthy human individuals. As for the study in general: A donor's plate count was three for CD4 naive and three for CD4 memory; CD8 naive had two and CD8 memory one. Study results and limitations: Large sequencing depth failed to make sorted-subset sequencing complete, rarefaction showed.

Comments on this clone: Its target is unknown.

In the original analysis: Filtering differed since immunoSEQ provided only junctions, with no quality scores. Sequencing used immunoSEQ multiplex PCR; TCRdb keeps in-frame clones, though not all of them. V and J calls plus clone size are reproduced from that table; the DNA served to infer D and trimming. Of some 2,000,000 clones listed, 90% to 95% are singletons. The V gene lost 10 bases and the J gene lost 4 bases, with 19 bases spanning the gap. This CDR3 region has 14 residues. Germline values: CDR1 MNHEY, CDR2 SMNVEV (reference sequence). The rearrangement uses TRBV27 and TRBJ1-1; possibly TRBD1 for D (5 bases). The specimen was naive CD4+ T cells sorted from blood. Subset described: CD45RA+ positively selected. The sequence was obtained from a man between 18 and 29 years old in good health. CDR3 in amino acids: CATRVGPLSTEAFF. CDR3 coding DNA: TGTGCCACCCGGGTGGGACCTCTTAGCACTGAAGCTTTCTTT.